A single sample is the source of the 2 T cell receptor beta chains below, sequenced in a study of OX40 agonist ivuxolimab in advanced cancers. The method was immunoSEQ multiplex PCR; TCRdb's version includes in-frame clones alone and lacks a portion of them. The repertoire includes 60,000 or so clones, 80% to 90% of them detected once, and 5.4% sits in the top ten. Sample: CD4+ or CD8+ T cells sorted from blood, taken in a trial of the OX40 agonist ivuxolimab. These receptor sequences come from an adult with an advanced solid tumor such as melanoma, head and neck, liver or kidney cancer.

The chain couples TRBV29-1 to TRBJ1-4, with D possibly matching TRBD1 (5 bases). CDR1 and CDR2 (germline): SQVTM, ANQGSEA. The CDR3 extends over 12 amino acids. Trimming left V 1 base short and J 7 bases short, with 7 bases between. CDR3 coding DNA: TGCAGCGTTGAAGGGGGGTCTGAAAAACTGTTTTTT. This translates into CSVEGGSEKLFF.

This clone was recorded once. This sequence joins TRBV27 and TRBJ2-2, with D unclear. Per germline, CDR1 MNHEY and CDR2 SMNVEV (reference sequence). The CDR3 is 15 residues long. Trimming stripped 5 bases from V and 6 bases from J, with 16 bases between. CDR3 region: CASSQRAVVPGELFF. As DNA, the CDR3 is TGTGCCAGCAGTCAAAGGGCTGTCGTCCCCGGGGAGCTGTTTTTT.